Included here is one T cell receptor beta chain sequence, with context. No antigen is known for it. The sample originates from a study of OX40 agonist ivuxolimab in advanced cancers. Study-level information: Recorded diagnoses for dose-escalation patients were hepatocellular carcinoma, melanoma, renal cell or head and neck cancer. Three patients got partial responses; one had hepatocellular carcinoma and two had cutaneous melanoma.

Germline V gene sequence: CDR1 LNHDA, CDR2 SQIVND (reference sequence). The trim removed 3 bases at V and 4 bases at J, leaving 0 bases unmatched. There are 13 residues in the CDR3. The investigators sampled blood at baseline, at cycle 4 day 1, and at cycle 7 day 1. Method: immunoSEQ multiplex PCR; TCRdb's copy keeps in-frame clones and lacks some. The sample records 60,000 or so clones, roughly 84% being singletons. Notes on the study in general: Fewer expanded clones were found on average in CD4+ than in CD8+ T cells.

The sequence was collected from an adult with an advanced solid tumor such as melanoma, head and neck, liver or kidney cancer. The chain links TRBV19 to TRBJ1-1, with 9 bases fitting TRBD1. The sequencing used CD4+ or CD8+ T cells sorted from blood, collected in a trial of the OX40 agonist ivuxolimab. This chain's CDR3 is CASSMTGGTEAFF. The CDR3 bases are TGTGCCAGTAGTATGACAGGGGGCACTGAAGCTTTCTTT.